This is a list of T cell receptor beta chains from one sample in a study of response to subunit inactivated influenza vaccine. TCRdb processed the RT-PCR reads anew with MiXCR; each CDR3 protein has one entry. The sample lists approximately 520,000 distinct CDR3 sequences, more than 15% occurring once. The specimen comprised CD4+ T cells sorted from PBMCs, sampled less than 30 months after vaccination. Every receptor here comes from a man between 50 and 75 years old who received an inactivated influenza vaccine. Both conserved end residues are part of each CDR3. D genes are given only for firm matches. The size field is filled for only some rows; it gives once, few, many or a size class.

many	NA	TRBJ1-1	TRBV12-3/TRBV12-4	TGTGCCAGCAGTTTGGGGGCCAACACTGAAGCTTTCTTT	CASSLGANTEAFF
few	NA	TRBJ2-5	TRBV7-2	TGTGCCAGCAGCTTTAAGCGGGTAGCGATACCAGAGACCCAGTACTTC	CASSFKRVAIPETQYF
few	NA	TRBJ1-1	TRBV12-3/TRBV12-4	TGTGCCAGCAGGGGCGAAAGGTACACTGAAGCTTTCTTT	CASRGERYTEAFF
NA	NA	TRBJ1-1	TRBV3-1	TGTGCCAGCAGCCAACCCCCGAACACTGAAGCTTTCTTT	CASSQPPNTEAFF
NA	NA	TRBJ2-7	TRBV5-1	TGCGCCAGCAGCTTGGGGGGAGGACAGAGCCTCTACGAGCAGTACTTC	CASSLGGGQSLYEQYF
few	NA	TRBJ2-2	TRBV5-1	TGCGCCAGCAGCCCGCCCCCCGGAGGACAGAACACCGGGGAGCTGTTTTTT	CASSPPPGGQNTGELFF
NA	NA	TRBJ1-2	TRBV12-3/TRBV12-4	TGTGCCAGCAGGCGCGCGGGCCAACAGGGTGCTTATGGGTTCACCTTC	CASRRAGQQGAYGFTF
NA	NA	TRBJ2-2	TRBV27	TGTGCCAGCAGTTTATCGGCAAGGGGAACCGGGGAGCTGTTTTTT	CASSLSARGTGELFF
NA	NA	TRBJ2-3	TRBV6-5	TGTGCCAGCAGTTACTCTTCGTATGGGAGCACAGATACGCAGTATTTT	CASSYSSYGSTDTQYF
NA	NA	TRBJ1-4	TRBV30	TGTGCCTGGAGTGTAAATAGGGGTAATGAAAAACTGTTTTTT	CAWSVNRGNEKLFF
NA	NA	TRBJ2-3	TRBV7-2	TGTGCCAGCAGCCAACGGCAGGTCCTGGATACGCAGTATTTT	CASSQRQVLDTQYF
few	NA	TRBJ2-7	TRBV2	TGTGCCAGCAGTGACCCGTACCAGATGACCTACGAGCAGTACTTC	CASSDPYQMTYEQYF
NA	NA	TRBJ1-1	TRBV18	TGTGCCAGCTCACCACCAGGGACGGAAGCTTTCTTT	CASSPPGTEAFF
NA	TRBD1	TRBJ2-7	TRBV15	TGTGCCACCAGCAGGGGACAGGGAACCTACGAGCAGTACTTC	CATSRGQGTYEQYF
NA	TRBD2	TRBJ2-3	TRBV4-2	TGTGCCAGCAGCCAACTTAGCGGGGGGGTCGATACGCAGTATTTT	CASSQLSGGVDTQYF
few	TRBD2	TRBJ2-1	TRBV4-1	TGCGCCAGCAGCCTACTATACTTGGGGGGGGGAGGAAATGAGCAGTTCTTC	CASSLLYLGGGGNEQFF
NA	TRBD2	TRBJ2-1	TRBV6-2/TRBV6-3	TGTGCCAGCAGTTACTCGATGCTAGCGGGAGGATTTTTCAATGAGCAGTTCTTC	CASSYSMLAGGFFNEQFF
many	TRBD1	TRBJ2-2	TRBV12-3/TRBV12-4	TGTGCCAGCAGCGCAGGGGGCTGGGACACCGGGGAGCTGTTTTTT	CASSAGGWDTGELFF
NA	TRBD1	TRBJ1-4	TRBV4-3	TGCGCCAGCAGCCGCCGACAGGGAGCAACTAATGAAAAACTGTTTTTT	CASSRRQGATNEKLFF
few	TRBD2	TRBJ2-7	TRBV5-1	TGCGCCAGCAGCCTACCGGGACTAGGCTCCGAGCAGTACTTC	CASSLPGLGSEQYF
few	NA	TRBJ2-3	TRBV23-1	TGCGCCAGCAGTCATCCCAGGACAGCCGATACGCAGTATTTT	CASSHPRTADTQYF
NA	NA	TRBJ2-1	TRBV20-1	TGCAGTGCTATTTTCAGTTACAATGAGCAGTTCTTC	CSAIFSYNEQFF
NA	TRBD1	TRBJ2-1	TRBV3-1	TGTGCCAGCAGCCGATTAGGGACAGTATCCTACAATGAGCAGTTCTTC	CASSRLGTVSYNEQFF
NA	TRBD1	TRBJ1-2	TRBV12-3/TRBV12-4	TGTGCCAGCAGACTGCGACAGGGTGATGGCTACACCTTC	CASRLRQGDGYTF
NA	NA	TRBJ2-1	TRBV5-6	TGTGCCAGCAGCACCGGACTGTCCTACAATGAGCAGTTCTTC	CASSTGLSYNEQFF
few	TRBD2	TRBJ2-1	TRBV5-1	TGCGCCAGCAGCTCGCAACTAGCGGGAGGACCCGACCCCAATGAGCAGTTCTTC	CASSSQLAGGPDPNEQFF
NA	NA	TRBJ1-2	TRBV5-6	TGTGCCAGCAGCCTGACACCTTTAGGCTACACCTTC	CASSLTPLGYTF
few	NA	TRBJ2-3	TRBV11-1	TGTGCCAGCAGCCGACGGGAGTCGGTCACAGATACGCAGTATTTT	CASSRRESVTDTQYF
few	NA	TRBJ2-3	TRBV4-3	TGCGCCAGCAGCCAAGATCCAACTACGCCAGATACGCAGTATTTT	CASSQDPTTPDTQYF
few	TRBD2	TRBJ2-1	TRBV5-1	TGCGCCAGCAGCTCCTCTAGCGGAAGTCTTTATGAGCAGTTCTTC	CASSSSSGSLYEQFF
many	NA	TRBJ2-7	TRBV7-2	TGTGCCAGCAGCTGGGCTAGCATCTCCTACGAGCAGTACTTC	CASSWASISYEQYF
few	NA	TRBJ2-5	TRBV30	TGTGCCTGGAGTGCCCAAGAGACCCAGTACTTC	CAWSAQETQYF
NA	NA	TRBJ2-3	TRBV6-5	TGTGCCAGCAGTTATAGTTCGAGGCCCACCACAGATACGCAGTATTTT	CASSYSSRPTTDTQYF
many	NA	TRBJ1-4	TRBV20-1	TGCAGTGCTAGAGATGGCCAGGGTGGGAGGGAAAAACTGTTTTTT	CSARDGQGGREKLFF
few	NA	TRBJ2-1	TRBV20-1	TGCAGTGCTAGAGACCAGACTAGTATCTATGAGCAGTTCTTC	CSARDQTSIYEQFF
NA	TRBD2	TRBJ2-7	TRBV7-2	TGTGCCAGCAGCTTTGTGACTAGCGGGGGGAGCTCCTACGAGCAGTACTTC	CASSFVTSGGSSYEQYF
many	NA	TRBJ2-3	TRBV5-1	TGCGCCAGCAGCTCGGAAGTGGGGGGCACAGATACGCAGTATTTT	CASSSEVGGTDTQYF
few	NA	TRBJ2-7	TRBV4-2	TGTGCCAGCAGCCAATTTGGGGCGGAGGGGACAGCACCCTACGAGCAGTACTTC	CASSQFGAEGTAPYEQYF
NA	TRBD1	TRBJ2-7	TRBV7-9	TGTGCCAGCAGCTTACCGGGCAGGGGGCATGAGCAGTACTTC	CASSLPGRGHEQYF
NA	TRBD2	TRBJ2-3	TRBV7-2	TGTGCCAGCAGCTTCGGCGGGACTAGCGGGGAATATACGCAGTATTTT	CASSFGGTSGEYTQYF
few	TRBD2	TRBJ2-1	TRBV20-1	TGCAGTGCTAGAGTGGCGAGCGGGAGTTACAATGAGCAGTTCTTC	CSARVASGSYNEQFF
few	NA	TRBJ1-3	TRBV7-9	TGTGCCAGCAGCTCAGGGGCGGACGGAAACACCATATATTTT	CASSSGADGNTIYF
few	TRBD2	TRBJ2-7	TRBV4-3	TGCGCCAGCAGCCAAGATAGAACTAGCGGGAGCTTGGACGAGCAGTACTTC	CASSQDRTSGSLDEQYF
NA	NA	TRBJ2-7	TRBV21-1	TGTGCCAGCAGCAAAGAAGAACAGCTCCCCTCGGGAGAGCAGTACTTC	CASSKEEQLPSGEQYF
NA	TRBD1	TRBJ1-6	TRBV12-3/TRBV12-4	TGTGCCAGCAGTATTCGACAGGGAAATAATTCACCCCTCCACTTT	CASSIRQGNNSPLHF
few	TRBD2	TRBJ2-1	TRBV6-1	TGTGCCAGCACGGGGGGTGCTGGCAATGAGCAGTTCTTC	CASTGGAGNEQFF
few	NA	TRBJ2-1	TRBV11-2	TGTGCCAGCAGCTTAGAGGGTCCCAGCAGGAATGAGCAGTTCTTC	CASSLEGPSRNEQFF
NA	TRBD1	TRBJ2-1	TRBV20-1	TGCAGTGCTAGAGACATTGAAGGGACAGGGACATACAATGAGCAGTTCTTC	CSARDIEGTGTYNEQFF
NA	TRBD1	TRBJ2-1	TRBV12-5	TGTGCTAGTGGCAACACGGGACAGGGGGGAGGTTATGAGCAGTTCTTC	CASGNTGQGGGYEQFF
NA	TRBD2	TRBJ2-2	TRBV11-2	TGTGCCAGCAGCTTAGACAGCGGGACGAGCCGCACCGGGGAGCTGTTTTTT	CASSLDSGTSRTGELFF
NA	TRBD2	TRBJ2-7	TRBV12-3/TRBV12-4	TGTGCCAGCAGTACCGGACTAGCGGGATCCGGCAACGAGCAGTACTTC	CASSTGLAGSGNEQYF
NA	NA	TRBJ2-1	TRBV27	TGTGCCAGCACCTTTGACAGCTCCTACAATGAGCAGTTCTTC	CASTFDSSYNEQFF
few	NA	TRBJ2-7	TRBV7-2	TGTGCCAGCAGCTTAATGGAGCAAGAGCAGTACTTC	CASSLMEQEQYF
few	NA	TRBJ1-5	TRBV28	TGTGCCAGCAGTGAATTGGGGGGCAGGAATCAGCCCCAGCATTTT	CASSELGGRNQPQHF
few	NA	TRBJ2-2	TRBV20-1	TGCAGTGCTAGAGGAACCCGGGACCCCTTATCCGGGGAGCTGTTTTTT	CSARGTRDPLSGELFF